This T cell receptor (beta chain) was profiled in a study of radiation and T cells in renal cell carcinoma. This clone occurred once. Its antigen is not known. Its ends do not fully match the called genes, so a read error is possible. Assay: immunoSEQ multiplex PCR; the TCRdb copy retains only in-frame clones and omits some. The sample includes about 95,000 clones, 75% to 90% seen only once; the top ten take roughly 8%. The V gene's germline CDR1 is SSHAT and CDR2 FNYEAQ (reference sequence). This CDR3 is 14 amino acids long. Study findings and constraints: Baseline intratumoral clonotype presence is unknown without pretreatment biopsies. Top tumor clonotypes rose in blood 2 weeks post-radiation, then contracted.

Specified time point: baseline pretreatment blood. Treatment reported: 15 Gy SBRT to primary tumor, nephrectomy 4 weeks later. The patient's renal cell carcinoma had clear cell pathology. The clonotype comes from a man aged 45 to 65 with renal cell carcinoma. The J gene is TRBJ2-1, the V gene TRBV7-7; 8 nucleotides line up with TRBD2. This sample comprised blood, obtained from a patient whose treatment included radiotherapy and nephrectomy. CDR3 coding DNA: TGTGCTAGCAGTCCCGGGGGGGGCTACAATGAGCAGTTCTTC. This encodes CASSPGGGYNEQFF.